This TCR beta chain stems from a study of shared clonotypes between healthy human individuals. Study information: Each donor's CD8 memory used one plate, CD8 naive two, each CD4 subset three. General observations from the study: Between a handful of donors, naive CD4 clonotypes were shared at a level of about 5%.

Recent vaccinations or acute infections were absent in the healthy HIV-negative adult donors. As regards this clone: The antigen is unknown.

Genomic DNA from each subset was divided evenly over several immunoSEQ plates. TCRdb keeps only in-frame clones here, not all; method: immunoSEQ multiplex PCR. This table has more than 1 million clones, approximately 80% appearing once. The V gene's germline CDR1 is SGHKS and CDR2 YYEKEE (reference sequence). Trimming stripped 2 bases from V and 5 bases from J, with 20 bases between. The CDR3 contains 17 residues. The sample consisted of memory CD4+ T cells from PBMCs. Subset indicated: CD45RA-negative fraction. This clonotype was sampled from a man younger than 35 in good health. Some clones in this sample may be carry-over from other donors' samples. The chain is built from TRBV5-5 and TRBJ2-1; D is perhaps TRBD2 (7 bases). The CDR3 bases are TGTGCCAGCAGCTTCGTCATCGGGGGGCTAGCGGACAATGAGCAGTTCTTC. As protein: CASSFVIGGLADNEQFF.